Following are 31 T cell receptor beta chains from one sample sequenced in a study of Graves' ophthalmopathy and Graves' hyperthyroidism. Scientists amplified the TCR beta CDR3 regions from RNA transcripts. Scientists carried out first-round RT-PCR using HTBI primers and then a second-round multiplex PCR. TCRdb itself ran the multiplex PCR reads through MiXCR, one entry per CDR3 protein. Of around 1.1 million distinct CDR3 sequences listed, about two fifths are singletons. The sample taken for sequencing was peripheral blood or thyroid tissue (not recorded which). These receptors originate from an adult man with Graves' hyperthyroidism.

This clonotype has a count of ten or more. J is TRBJ2-6 and V is TRBV2, with D perhaps TRBD1 (5 bases). The CDR3 length is 15 residues. Germline CDR1 is SNHLY and CDR2 is FYNNEI. With 8 bases removed from V and 0 bases from J, the gap between germline ends came to 11 bases. The CDR3 DNA follows: TGTGCCAGCTGTAGACAGAGCTCTGGGGCCAACGTCCTGACTTTC. Residues: CASCRQSSGANVLTF.

V and J are TRBV10-3 and TRBJ1-2; D remains ambiguous. Trimming pared 2 bases from V and 6 bases from J, leaving 10 bases between. Germline CDR1 and CDR2: ENHRY and SYGVKD. The CDR3 covers 13 residues. CDR3 nucleotides: TGTGCCATCAGTGAGCTGGGGTACGATGGCTACACCTTC. This gives the protein CAISELGYDGYTF.

J is TRBJ1-1 and V is TRBV28; a weak D match, TRBD1 (5 bases). The CDR3 is 14 residues long. The germline V gene encodes CDR1 MDHEN and CDR2 SYDVKM. The germline V and J ends were trimmed by 7 bases and 1 base, with 13 bases remaining between them. The CDR3 DNA reads TGTGCCAGCAACCCCCCGGGACCGAACACTGAAGCTTTCTTT. Translated: CASNPPGPNTEAFF.

The gene calls are TRBV2 and TRBJ2-5; 7 bases are a match to TRBD1. The CDR3 is 14 residues long. Germline assignment: CDR1 SNHLY and CDR2 FYNNEI. V lost 4 bases, J lost 4 bases, and 6 bases stayed unmatched. The CDR3 reads CASSVGGQGETQYF. In nucleotides, the CDR3 is TGTGCCAGCAGTGTAGGGGGCCAAGGAGAGACCCAGTACTTC.

This clonotype was seen many times. This sequence joins TRBV6-6 and TRBJ2-7, with 7 bases aligning to TRBD1. Germline values: CDR1 MNHNY, CDR2 SVGAGI (reference sequence). Trimming removed 6 bases from V and 2 bases from J; junction bases left unmatched: 7. The CDR3 totals 14 residues. The CDR3 sequence is CASSRTGPTYEQYF. In nucleotides, the CDR3 is TGTGCCAGCAGCCGGACAGGTCCAACCTACGAGCAGTACTTC.

The table lists this clonotype with a count of one. A much larger clone lies a single base off, so this may be a read error. V and J are TRBV19 and TRBJ2-6, with 8 bases matching TRBD2. CDR3 length: 18 amino acids. From germline, CDR1 is LNHDA and CDR2 SQIVND (reference sequence). The V and J ends lost 4 bases and 0 bases, in that order; junction bases with no gene match: 8. CDR3 region: CASSTRAGEASGANVLTF. For the CDR3, the DNA is TGTGCCAGTAGTACAAGAGCGGGGGAAGCCTCTGGGGCCAACGTCCTGACTTTC.

The chain employs TRBV5-1 and TRBJ1-5; the D gene is possibly TRBD1 (6 bases). The germline gives CDR1 SGHRS, CDR2 YFSETQ. The V and J ends lost 0 bases and 1 base respectively, with 17 bases between them. The CDR3 has 18 residues. CDR3 sequence reads: CASSLASQGRGSNQPQHF. In DNA form, the CDR3 reads TGCGCCAGCAGCTTGGCCAGTCAGGGGCGAGGGAGCAATCAGCCCCAGCATTTT.

The rearrangement joins TRBV10-3 to TRBJ1-5, with D tentatively TRBD1 (5 bases). The ends were cut back, 2 bases at V and 2 bases at J, with 19 bases in the middle. The CDR3 runs to 18 residues. Per the germline V gene, CDR1 is ENHRY and CDR2 is SYGVKD. The CDR3 bases are TGTGCCATCAGTGAGGGGAGATCAGGGTCGTCCGGCAATCAGCCCCAGCATTTT. It codes for CAISEGRSGSSGNQPQHF.

Turning to this clonotype: Relative to the germline gene, one junction end is altered; a read error may explain this. The chain is built from TRBV5-1 and TRBJ1-2, with 8 bases matching TRBD1. The CDR3 is 15 amino acids. Germline CDR1 is SGHRS and CDR2 is YFSETQ. The CDR3 sequence is CASSLAQTGVLTEAF. CDR3 DNA: TGCGCCAGCAGCTTGGCCCAGACAGGGGTGCTCACTGAAGCTTTC.

This sequence joins TRBV25-1 and TRBJ1-2; unclear D gene. Germline CDR1 MGHDK, CDR2 SYGVNS. V lost 8 bases to trimming and J lost 11 bases, with 15 bases between them. The CDR3 covers 11 residues. The CDR3 bases are TGTGCCAGCTGTCAATTGATGGGGTACACCTTC. Translated: CASCQLMGYTF.

A few counts support this clonotype. The chain uses TRBV4-3 and TRBJ2-2; no reliable D call. From germline, CDR1 is LGHNA and CDR2 YSLEER. This CDR3 region has 14 residues. V was pared by 5 bases and J by 5 bases, with 12 bases between. The CDR3 DNA reads TGCGCCAGCAGCACAATAACAAAGACCGGGGAGCTGTTTTTT. Residues: CASSTITKTGELFF.

This clonotype was detected ten times or more. The V call is TRBV9, the J call TRBJ1-1, with no clear D. The V gene lost 0 bases and the J gene lost 1 base, with 7 bases spanning the gap. The CDR3 totals 14 residues. CDR1 and CDR2 from the germline V gene are SGDLS and YYNGEE. The CDR3 sequence is CASSVGHQNTEAFF. As DNA, the CDR3 is TGTGCCAGCAGCGTAGGGCACCAGAACACTGAAGCTTTCTTT.

V is TRBV7-2 and J is TRBJ2-7; 13 bases are a match to TRBD2. Germline CDR1 is SGHTA and CDR2 is FQGNSA. The CDR3 runs 16 residues. J lost 4 bases, V lost 3 bases, and 6 bases had no gene match. The CDR3 DNA follows: TGTGCCAGCAGCTTCGGGACGGGACTAGCGGGGTACGAGCAGTACTTC. As protein: CASSFGTGLAGYEQYF.

The table lists this clonotype with a count of one. The chain joins TRBV7-9 to TRBJ1-6, with 8 bases lining up with TRBD1. Germline V gene data show CDR1 as SEHNR and CDR2 as FQNEAQ (reference sequence). There are 16 residues in the CDR3. Trimming took 5 bases from V and 3 from J; bases not matched to a gene: 6. The CDR3 region is CASSLRTGIYNSPLHF. The DNA of the CDR3 is TGTGCCAGCAGCCTGCGGACAGGGATCTATAATTCACCCCTCCACTTT.

This clonotype was observed many times. The rearrangement uses TRBV29-1 and TRBJ2-5, with D perhaps matching TRBD1 (5 bases). The germline V gene encodes CDR1 SQVTM and CDR2 ANQGSEA. The CDR3 is 12 residues long. Trimming pared 4 bases from V and 5 bases from J, leaving 11 bases between. In DNA form, the CDR3 reads TGCAGCGTTGGGGCAGGGTTCGAGACCCAGTACTTC. Translating gives CSVGAGFETQYF.

This clonotype was detected once. The J gene is TRBJ1-6, the V gene TRBV9; 7 bases match TRBD1. The ends lost 3 bases at V and 5 bases at J; junction bases unmatched: 5. Looked up from germline, CDR1 is SGDLS and CDR2 is YYNGEE. This CDR3 is built from 15 residues. The CDR3 DNA follows: TGTGCCAGCAGCGCAGGGGGTTCTGATAATTCACCCCTCCACTTT. Its translation: CASSAGGSDNSPLHF.

This clonotype was counted a single time. The chain has TRBV7-8 and TRBJ1-4; D not resolved. Germline V gene data show CDR1 as SGHVS and CDR2 as FQNEAQ. Trimming cost V 7 bases and J 4 bases, with 10 bases left between them. This CDR3 spans 13 amino acids. In nucleotides, the CDR3 is TGTGCCAGCATACTAGGGAATAATGAAAAACTGTTTTTT. It codes for CASILGNNEKLFF. Filled out from reference TRBV7-8 and TRBJ1-4, the complete variable domain reads GAGVSQSPRYKVAKRGQDVALRCDPISGHVSLFWYQQALGQGPEFLTYFQNEAQLDKSGLPSDRFFAERPEGSVSTLKIQRTQQEDSAVYLCASILGNNEKLFFGSGTQLSVL.

This clonotype has ten or more counts. The chain employs TRBV6-5 and TRBJ1-6; possibly TRBD1 for D (6 bases). CDR3 length: 13 amino acids. Trimming shortened V by 6 bases and J by 7 bases, and 10 bases separated the two germline ends. The V gene's germline CDR1 is MNHEY and CDR2 SVGAGI. CDR3 coding DNA: TGTGCCAGCAGACGACAGGAGAATTCACCCCTCCACTTT. This sequence encodes CASRRQENSPLHF.

As DNA, the CDR3 is TGTGCCAGCAGATCGGAGGAACCCTCCTACGAGCAGTACTTC. Translating it yields CASRSEEPSYEQYF. J is TRBJ2-7 and V is TRBV7-4, with D possibly TRBD2 on 5 matching bases. This CDR3 is built from 14 residues. Trimming removed 6 bases at V and 0 bases at J, with 12 bases between. Germline V CDR1 and CDR2: SGHVT, SQSDAQ.

This clonotype was found many times. This sequence joins TRBV7-9 and TRBJ2-6; TRBD1 might be the D (6 bases). Trimming pared 8 bases from V and 0 bases from J, leaving 11 bases between. The CDR3 runs 15 residues. CDR1 is SEHNR and CDR2 is FQNEAQ in the germline V gene (reference sequence). CDR3 protein: CASLTGSSGANVLTF. For the CDR3, the DNA is TGTGCCAGCCTCACAGGGAGCTCTGGGGCCAACGTCCTGACTTTC.

This clonotype was recorded many times. V is TRBV13 and J is TRBJ1-6; D gene ambiguous. CDR1 is PRHDT, CDR2 FYEKMQ, per germline (reference sequence). This CDR3 has 16 residues. The V gene lost 0 bases and the J gene lost 4 bases, with 10 bases spanning the gap. CDR3 loop: CASSLGAGKYNSPLHF. The CDR3 nucleotides are TGTGCCAGCAGCTTAGGCGCGGGCAAGTATAATTCACCCCTCCACTTT. The full variable domain, completed using reference TRBV13 and TRBJ1-6, is AAGVIQSPRHLIKEKRETATLKCYPIPRHDTVYWYQQGPGQDPQFLISFYEKMQSDKGSIPDRFSAQQFSDYHSELNMSSLELGDSALYFCASSLGAGKYNSPLHFGNGTRLTVT.

J is TRBJ1-1 and V is TRBV10-2; tentatively, D is TRBD1 (6 bases). The length of the CDR3 is 14 residues. Trimming removed 2 bases from V and 11 bases from J, with 18 bases in between. Germline V gene lookup returns CDR1 WSHSY and CDR2 SAAADI. The CDR3 DNA reads as TGCGCCAGCAGTGAGCACCTTGTTGGGGGCCAGGCTTTCTTT. Protein product: CASSEHLVGGQAFF.

At least ten counts were recorded for this clonotype. This chain uses TRBV11-2 with TRBJ2-7; 7 nucleotides match TRBD1. The CDR3 runs 15 residues. The V gene end was trimmed by 3 bases and the J gene end by 2 bases; junction bases not matched to a gene: 7. From germline, CDR1 is SGHAT and CDR2 FQNNGV. CDR3 DNA: TGTGCCAGCAGCTTTTGGGACAGTTCGCCCTACGAGCAGTACTTC. Translated: CASSFWDSSPYEQYF.

The gene calls are TRBV7-9 and TRBJ1-3; tentatively, D is TRBD1 (6 bases). The CDR3 sequence is 17 residues long. Trimming pared 5 bases from V and 0 bases from J, leaving 17 bases between. Germline-derived CDR1 and CDR2 are SEHNR and FQNEAQ (reference sequence). As DNA, the CDR3 is TGTGCCAGCAGCCTTGGGACAAGACGGGACTCTGGAAACACCATATATTTT. It yields the protein CASSLGTRRDSGNTIYF.

In this sample, this clonotype turned up many times. The chain joins TRBV5-1 to TRBJ2-7, with D unclear. V lost 2 bases to trimming and J lost 3 bases, with 9 bases between them. CDR1 is SGHRS, CDR2 YFSETQ, per germline. The CDR3 sequence is 13 residues long. The CDR3 sequence is CASSFNKGYEQYF. In DNA form, the CDR3 reads TGCGCCAGCAGCTTCAACAAGGGCTACGAGCAGTACTTC.

Notes on this clonotype: This could be a read error, since a much larger clone is one nucleotide away. The final CDR3 position lacks the conserved phenylalanine or tryptophan, pointing to a likely read error. The chain carries TRBV10-3 and TRBJ2-7, with 8 nucleotides matching TRBD1. The CDR3 runs 12 residues. Per the germline V gene, CDR1 is ENHRY and CDR2 is SYGVKD. V was pared by 10 bases and J by 5 bases, with 7 bases of the junction left unmatched. The CDR3 region is CARHDRGNEQYY. As DNA, the CDR3 is TGTGCCAGGCACGACAGGGGAAACGAGCAGTACTAC.

This clonotype was found many times. In DNA, the CDR3 is TGTGCCAGCAGTTACCTCGGACAGGAGCCCCAGCATTTT. Translating it yields CASSYLGQEPQHF. The chain couples TRBV6-5 to TRBJ1-5; 7 bases are shared with TRBD1. From germline, CDR1 is MNHEY and CDR2 SVGAGI. The CDR3 covers 13 residues. Losses at the gene ends were 2 bases for V and 8 bases for J; bases not matched to a gene: 3.

The sample holds a few counts of this clonotype. The chain recombines TRBV18 with TRBJ1-4, with D maybe TRBD1 (5 bases). Trimming cost V 5 bases and J 12 bases, with 13 bases left between them. The CDR3 covers 12 residues. Per germline, CDR1 KGHSH and CDR2 LQKENI. CDR3 sequence (DNA): TGTGCCAGCTCAGAGGGGACTCAGGAACTGTTTTTT. Amino acid sequence: CASSEGTQELFF. The full variable domain, completed using reference TRBV18 and TRBJ1-4, is NAGVMQNPRHLVRRRGQEARLRCSPMKGHSHVYWYRQLPEEGLKFMVYLQKENIIDESGMPKERFSAEFPKEGPSILRIQQVVRGDSAAYFCASSEGTQELFFGSGTQLSVL.

The J gene is TRBJ2-7, the V gene TRBV7-2; maybe TRBD2 (8 bases). Germline lookup yields CDR1 SGHTA and CDR2 FQGNSA. The CDR3 consists of 15 residues. The V end lost 5 bases, the J end lost 6 bases, and 20 bases lay between the germline ends. The chain's CDR3 is CASSPERGREVEQYF. The CDR3 nucleotides are TGTGCCAGCAGCCCAGAGAGGGGGCGGGAGGTCGAGCAGTACTTC.

This clonotype was found many times. The rearrangement links TRBV29-1 to TRBJ1-2, with TRBD1 matching 12 bases. V dropped 0 bases and J dropped 6; count of bases not matched to a gene: 14. Germline values: CDR1 SQVTM, CDR2 ANQGSEA. The CDR3 loop spans 18 amino acids. As DNA, the CDR3 is TGCAGCGTTGAAGATCCTTTTGGGACAGGGGGCGCGGAGGATGGCTACACCTTC. It translates to CSVEDPFGTGGAEDGYTF.

This sequence joins TRBV29-1 and TRBJ1-2; 7 bases align to TRBD1. The germline CDR1 and CDR2 sequences are SQVTM and ANQGSEA. J was trimmed by 2 bases and V by 6 bases; bases with no gene match: 18. The CDR3 runs 17 residues. CDR3 region: CSVKTGVRFRGNYGYTF. The CDR3, as DNA: TGCAGCGTGAAAACAGGGGTTCGGTTCCGTGGAAACTATGGCTACACCTTC.